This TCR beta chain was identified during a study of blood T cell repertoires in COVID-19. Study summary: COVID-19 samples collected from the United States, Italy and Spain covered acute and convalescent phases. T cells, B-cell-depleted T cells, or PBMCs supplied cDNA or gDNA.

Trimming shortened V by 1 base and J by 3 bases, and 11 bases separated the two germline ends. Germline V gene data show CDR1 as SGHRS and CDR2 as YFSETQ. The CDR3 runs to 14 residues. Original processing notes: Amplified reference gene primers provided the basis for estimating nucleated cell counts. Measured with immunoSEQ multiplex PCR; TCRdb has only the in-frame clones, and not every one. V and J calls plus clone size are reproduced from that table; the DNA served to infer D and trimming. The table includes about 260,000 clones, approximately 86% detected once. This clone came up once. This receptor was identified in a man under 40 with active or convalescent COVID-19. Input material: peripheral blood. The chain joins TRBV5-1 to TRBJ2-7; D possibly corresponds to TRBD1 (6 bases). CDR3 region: CASSLSGQIYEQYF. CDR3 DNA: TGCGCCAGCAGCTTGTCCGGACAGATCTACGAGCAGTACTTC.